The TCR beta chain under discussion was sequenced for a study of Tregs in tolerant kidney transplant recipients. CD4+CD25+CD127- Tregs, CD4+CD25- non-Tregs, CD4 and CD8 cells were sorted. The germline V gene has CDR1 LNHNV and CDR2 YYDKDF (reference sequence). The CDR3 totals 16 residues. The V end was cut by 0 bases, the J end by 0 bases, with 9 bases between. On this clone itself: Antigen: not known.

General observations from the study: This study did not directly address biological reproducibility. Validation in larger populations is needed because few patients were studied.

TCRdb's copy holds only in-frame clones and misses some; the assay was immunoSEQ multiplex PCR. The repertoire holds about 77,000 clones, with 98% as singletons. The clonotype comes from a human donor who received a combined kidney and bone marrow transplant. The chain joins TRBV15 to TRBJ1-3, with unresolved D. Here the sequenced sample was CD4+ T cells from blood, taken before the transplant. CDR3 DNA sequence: TGTGCCACCAGCAGAGATCTCCGGGGCTCTGGAAACACCATATATTTT. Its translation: CATSRDLRGSGNTIYF.